The rows below give T cell receptor beta chains drawn from one sample of a study of glioma-infiltrating T cells. TCRdb re-derived calls from the multiplex PCR reads in MiXCR, one entry per CDR3 protein. The sample includes 300,000 to 450,000 distinct CDR3 sequences, roughly two fifths seen only once; the top ten take about 11%. Sequenced sample: glioma tissue, nonneoplastic brain tissue, or PBMCs (not recorded which). The receptors come from a human donor with low-grade glioma or glioblastoma, undergoing nonglioma brain surgery, or in good health (not recorded which). CDR3s leave out the opening cysteine and the closing phenylalanine or tryptophan. Clone sizes are given selectively: once, few, many, or a class where the clone is expanded.

clone_size,v_call,cdr3_length,j_call,cdr3_aa
many,TRBV6-1,13,TRBJ2-7,ASAYRGQGTYEQY
.,TRBV7-9,14,TRBJ2-3,ASSSGLAASTDTQY
.,TRBV3-1,13,TRBJ2-1,ASSQGGGPYNEQF
few,TRBV20-1,13,TRBJ2-1,SARDLAGVHNEQF
few,TRBV6-4,12,TRBJ2-3,ASSPGQETDTQY
.,TRBV4-1,12,TRBJ2-2,ASSQARRTGELF
.,TRBV7-9,13,TRBJ2-7,ASSSVRGRSYEQY
.,TRBV4-3,13,TRBJ2-5,ASSPRVQVQETQY
few,TRBV19,11,TRBJ2-4,ASSLGQGNIQY
.,TRBV5-1,13,TRBJ2-7,ASSSGQGYSYEQY
.,TRBV6-1,12,TRBJ1-2,ASFYFSGQSGYT
.,TRBV29-1,10,TRBJ2-7,SVTYRAGEQC
many,TRBV6-1,12,TRBJ2-5,ASTEDTQGETQY
few,TRBV28,12,TRBJ2-1,ASSFPGIFGEQF
few,TRBV14,15,TRBJ2-7,ASSTGTSGTSSYEQY
.,TRBV12-3/TRBV12-4,12,TRBJ2-7,ASSRQGCSYEQY
.,TRBV7-3,11,TRBJ1-1,ASSIDRYTEAF
few,TRBV9,11,TRBJ1-2,ASSVGVGYGYT
once,TRBV29-1,11,TRBJ2-7,SALGGRSYEQY
few,TRBV24-1,14,TRBJ2-5,ATSDLKREGMQTQY
.,TRBV24-1,12,TRBJ2-3,ATSGRVAVDTQY
.,TRBV6-2/TRBV6-3,16,TRBJ2-3,ASTYSGTGLFSLDTQY
few,TRBV19,15,TRBJ1-5,ASSIDIRARGNQPQH
many,TRBV6-5,12,TRBJ1-1,ASSYTARRTEAF
many,TRBV12-3/TRBV12-4,12,TRBJ1-5,ASSDRHSNQPQH
.,TRBV12-3/TRBV12-4,14,TRBJ2-1,ASSYLPGRGYSEKF
.,TRBV6-2/TRBV6-3,14,TRBJ2-2,ASRSAGGRDTGGLF
.,TRBV12-3/TRBV12-4,13,TRBJ2-1,ASRIGTRNHNEQF
many,TRBV27,14,TRBJ1-6,ASSLGVRGYNSPLH
.,TRBV20-1,12,TRBJ2-7,SASRVQETYEQY
few,TRBV20-1,12,TRBJ2-1,SARESYNYNEQF
.,TRBV12-3/TRBV12-4,11,TRBJ2-7,ASSWGGGYEQY
.,TRBV20-1,17,TRBJ2-3,SARDRGTSGSPSTDTQY
.,TRBV6-5,12,TRBJ1-1,ASSRAVANTEAF
many,TRBV6-1,13,TRBJ2-1,ASTQGLAGYNEQF
.,TRBV18,12,TRBJ2-1,ASSQPGAYNEQF
.,TRBV10-3,10,TRBJ1-1,AGGPGGTEAF
.,TRBV27,14,TRBJ2-1,ASSPGTSGIYDEQF
.,TRBV3-1,13,TRBJ1-1,ASSRDREPNTEAF
few,TRBV18,12,TRBJ1-5,ASSPGGVHQPQH
few,TRBV28,16,TRBJ1-1,ASTKPLYRTDMNTEAF
.,TRBV5-4,11,TRBJ2-7,ASSQDPLYEQY
few,TRBV20-1,13,TRBJ2-1,SASLVTFSYNEQF
many,TRBV7-2,12,TRBJ2-7,ASTFGASDSEQY
.,TRBV7-3,13,TRBJ2-3,ASSLRQGMTDPQY
many,TRBV20-1,11,TRBJ2-1,SASDGSYNEQF
.,TRBV4-1,14,TRBJ2-7,ASSQGSGRASNEQY